One and the same sample provided the 19 T cell receptor beta chains below, sequenced in a study of regulatory T cells in long-lasting Graves disease. Time point indicated: persistent/refractory GD, antithyroid drugs over 5 years with positive TRAb. Isolated PBMC RNA provided the starting material for the TCR library. To make TCR beta libraries, researchers used iRepertoire HTBI primers and Arm-PCR of CDR3 regions. TCRdb re-called the multiplex PCR reads with MiXCR, one entry per CDR3 protein. This table holds about 660,000 distinct CDR3 sequences, approximately 29% found once. Sequencing was performed on peripheral blood mononuclear cells (PBMCs), taken when the disease was refractory, from a patient treated with antithyroid drugs. These receptors all come from a female donor with Graves disease.

The chain carries TRBV5-1 and TRBJ1-3; D gene unclear. Germline V gene data show CDR1 as SGHRS and CDR2 as YFSETQ. This CDR3 region has 16 residues. The V and J ends lost 4 bases and 0 bases respectively, with 14 bases between them. The CDR3 loop is CASSPFFSDSGNTIYF. CDR3 bases: TGCGCCAGCAGCCCATTCTTCAGCGACTCTGGAAACACCATATATTTT.

This clonotype was found a few times. The chain employs TRBV27 and TRBJ1-1, with no clear D. There are 14 residues in the CDR3. V was trimmed by 5 bases and J by 1 base, leaving 11 bases between them. Germline CDR1 MNHEY, CDR2 SMNVEV (reference sequence). This chain's CDR3 is CASSVRSGNTEAFF. As DNA, the CDR3 is TGTGCCAGCAGTGTCAGGAGTGGGAACACTGAAGCTTTCTTT.

This chain links TRBV12-3 or TRBV12-4 with TRBJ1-5; D is perhaps TRBD1 (6 bases). V lost 6 bases, J lost 6 bases, and 15 bases lay in between. The length of the CDR3 is 14 residues. The CDR3 here is CASSRGGGLQPQHF. Written as DNA, the CDR3 is TGTGCCAGCAGCCGCGGAGGGGGGCTTCAGCCCCAGCATTTT.

The gene calls are TRBV30 and TRBJ1-6, with TRBD1 identical over 10 bases. The germline V gene has CDR1 GTSNPN and CDR2 SVGIG (reference sequence). Trimming at V came to 5 bases and at J to 7 bases, leaving 2 bases not matched to a gene. The length of the CDR3 is 13 residues. The CDR3 region is CAWGQGDNSPLHF. The CDR3 coding sequence is TGTGCCTGGGGACAGGGGGACAATTCACCCCTCCACTTT.

This clonotype occurred many times. The chain is built from TRBV7-2 and TRBJ1-4; 8 nucleotides align to TRBD1. The length of the CDR3 is 15 residues. V gave up 2 bases and J gave up 4 bases; unmatched junction bases: 3. Germline V CDR1 and CDR2: SGHTA, FQGNSA. DNA for the CDR3: TGTGCCAGCAGCTTACGGACAGGGAATAATGAAAAACTGTTTTTT. The encoded protein is CASSLRTGNNEKLFF. Variable domain in full (rest from reference TRBV7-2 and TRBJ1-4): GAGVSQSPSNKVTEKGKDVELRCDPISGHTALYWYRQSLGQGLEFLIYFQGNSAPDKSGLPSDRFSAERTGGSVSTLTIQRTQQEDSAVYLCASSLRTGNNEKLFFGSGTQLSVL.

This clonotype was recorded a few times. The CDR3 protein is CASSYVSDQETQYF. The CDR3 region has the DNA TGTGCCAGCAGTTACGTTAGCGACCAAGAGACCCAGTACTTC. V is TRBV6-5 and J is TRBJ2-5; perhaps TRBD2 as D (5 bases). Germline lookup yields CDR1 MNHEY and CDR2 SVGAGI. The CDR3 runs 14 residues. V was trimmed by 2 bases and J by 0 bases, leaving 7 bases between them.

The chain has TRBV28 and TRBJ1-2; the D gene is possibly TRBD1 (5 bases). Germline assignment: CDR1 MDHEN and CDR2 SYDVKM. The CDR3 extends over 13 amino acids. Trimming shortened V by 10 bases and J by 5 bases, and 17 bases separated the two germline ends. The CDR3 region has the DNA TGTGCCATCCTGACAGACACCCGTTATGGCTACACCTTC. Residues: CAILTDTRYGYTF.

Notes on this clonotype: Possible read error: a much larger clone is one base away. This rearrangement joins TRBV5-1 to TRBJ2-7, with TRBD1 identical over 9 bases. CDR1 is SGHRS and CDR2 is YFSETQ in the germline V gene. The CDR3 consists of 18 residues. The V segment lost 3 bases and the J segment 0 bases; nucleotides outside the gene matches: 13. CDR3 coding DNA: TGCGCCAGCAGCTCGGGGCCGGGACAGGGCCTGAACTCCTACGAGCAGTACTTC. This encodes CASSSGPGQGLNSYEQYF.

Only a few counts were recorded for this clonotype. One junction end does not reproduce the germline sequence, and a read error may be involved. The chain is built from TRBV24-1 and TRBJ2-5; D perhaps matches TRBD2 (5 bases). Per the germline V gene, CDR1 is KGHDR and CDR2 is SFDVKD. CDR3 length: 10 amino acids. The CDR3 is CAQTPGKMDF. CDR3 bases: TGTGCCCAAACGCCGGGGAAAATGGACTTC.

This clonotype was seen a handful of times. Here the CDR3 reads CASTQGGGKLFF. In DNA, the CDR3 is TGTGCCAGTACCCAAGGGGGCGGAAAACTGTTTTTT. This chain connects TRBV19 to TRBJ1-4, with 7 bases matching TRBD1. CDR1 is LNHDA and CDR2 is SQIVND in the germline V gene (reference sequence). With 7 bases clipped from V and 10 bases from J, the junction kept 6 bases outside the gene matches. The CDR3 has 12 amino acids.

The gene calls are TRBV25-1 and TRBJ2-7; the match to TRBD1 covers 8 bases. CDR3 size: 13 residues. V gave up 1 base and J gave up 6 bases; unmatched junction bases: 2. CDR1 and CDR2 (germline): MGHDK, SYGVNS. This CDR3 reads CASSEFGQGEQYF. Here the CDR3 DNA reads TGTGCCAGCAGTGAATTCGGACAGGGCGAGCAGTACTTC.

This clonotype occurred a few times. The V gene is TRBV13, the J gene TRBJ1-4, with 7 bases matching TRBD1. There are 14 residues in the CDR3. V lost 4 bases, J lost 7 bases, and 6 bases stayed unmatched. Germline CDR1 and CDR2: PRHDT and FYEKMQ (reference sequence). CDR3 bases: TGTGCCAGCAGCTCCTGGGACAGTCGTGAAAAACTGTTTTTT. Translating it yields CASSSWDSREKLFF.

This clonotype was counted many times. The V call is TRBV6-1, the J call TRBJ2-7; maybe TRBD1 (6 bases). The V and J ends lost 5 bases and 0 bases respectively, with 14 bases between them. CDR1 is MNHNS and CDR2 is SASEGT in the germline V gene. The CDR3 sequence is 15 residues long. The CDR3 nucleotides read TGTGCCAGCAGTAAAAGGGGGACGGACTCCTACGAGCAGTACTTC. Amino acids: CASSKRGTDSYEQYF.

This clonotype was seen just once. This chain joins TRBV28 and TRBJ2-3; 9 nucleotides match TRBD2. Germline-derived CDR1 and CDR2 are MDHEN and SYDVKM. Trimming cost V 5 bases and J 8 bases; bases outside gene matches: 20. The CDR3 has 18 residues. Written as DNA, the CDR3 is TGTGCCAGCAGTCTATACCGGGACGCGGGAGGGTTACGAACTACGCAGTATTTT. Its translation: CASSLYRDAGGLRTTQYF.

V is TRBV7-7 and J is TRBJ2-3; TRBD2 is a possible D gene (7 bases). V was pared by 3 bases and J by 5 bases, with 12 bases between. Germline CDR1 SSHAT, CDR2 FNYEAQ (reference sequence). There are 14 residues in the CDR3. CDR3 sequence: CASSLGGREDTQYF. As DNA, the CDR3 is TGTGCCAGCAGCTTGGGGGGGCGGGAAGATACGCAGTATTTT.

As concerns this clonotype: One junction end disagrees with the germline gene, perhaps due to a read error. The genes are TRBV10-1 and TRBJ1-2; the match to TRBD1 covers 8 bases. Germline V CDR1 and CDR2: WNHNN, SYGVQD (reference sequence). This CDR3 has 15 residues. The CDR3 protein is CASSLIDRGEDGCTF. DNA for the CDR3: TGCGCCAGCAGCCTAATCGACAGGGGCGAGGATGGCTGCACCTTC.

The J gene is TRBJ1-2, the V gene TRBV30, with TRBD1 identical over 7 bases. Per the germline V gene, CDR1 is GTSNPN and CDR2 is SVGIG (reference sequence). The CDR3 loop spans 12 amino acids. Unmatched junction bases numbered 6, after V lost 7 bases and J lost 4 bases. The CDR3 protein is CALGQEAYGYTF. The CDR3, as DNA: TGTGCCTTAGGACAGGAGGCCTATGGCTACACCTTC.

CDR3 protein: CASSQERGGRSNQPQHF. CDR3 nucleotides: TGTGCCAGCAGCCAAGAGAGAGGGGGCAGGAGCAATCAGCCCCAGCATTTT. The chain uses TRBV3-1 and TRBJ1-5, with TRBD1 identical over 7 bases. The V gene end was trimmed by 0 bases and the J gene end by 1 base; junction bases not matched to a gene: 6. CDR3 length equals 17 residues. In germline, CDR1 is LGHDT, CDR2 YNNKEL (reference sequence).

In this sample, this clonotype turned up a few times. This sequence joins TRBV6-1 and TRBJ1-1, with TRBD1 identical over 7 bases. V trimming: 7 bases; J trimming: 3 bases; junction bases outside the gene matches: 14. Germline assignment: CDR1 MNHNS and CDR2 SASEGT. This CDR3 spans 16 amino acids. Written as DNA, the CDR3 is TGTGCCAGCACTATGAGGACAGGTGCCAGGTACACTGAAGCTTTCTTT. This codes for CASTMRTGARYTEAFF.